The 17 T cell receptor beta chains below come from one sample, sequenced in a study of cytomegalovirus exposure and HLA in healthy donors. The PCR made use of 60 Vbeta and 13 Jbeta primers. Clones were read by immunoSEQ multiplex PCR, and TCRdb kept only the in-frame ones, dropping some. The data contain under 60,000 clones, around four fifths of them singletons. Material: PBMCs. Receptor source: a man aged 50 or older in good health and CMV-seronegative.

This rearrangement joins TRBV5-1 to TRBJ2-7, with a weak D call TRBD1 (5 bases). Germline CDR1 SGHRS, CDR2 YFSETQ. Between the trimmed V and J ends, which lost 4 bases and 5 bases, there was a span of 22 bases. The CDR3 totals 16 residues. This chain's CDR3 is CASSANRKIPTHEQYF. CDR3 in DNA: TGCGCCAGCAGCGCCAACAGGAAAATCCCTACCCACGAGCAGTACTTC.

This clone was found a few times. This chain joins TRBV5-4 and TRBJ1-4; 9 positions agree with TRBD1. This CDR3 has 13 residues. The trim removed 9 bases at V and 5 bases at J, leaving 5 bases unmatched. Germline V lookup: CDR1 SGHNT, CDR2 YYREEE (reference sequence). CDR3 residues: CATGTGPNEKLFF. The CDR3 DNA sequence: TGTGCCACCGGGACAGGGCCGAATGAAAAACTGTTTTTT.

The genes are TRBV2 and TRBJ1-2; TRBD1 is a possible D gene (5 bases). This CDR3 comprises 13 residues. V shed 5 bases and J shed 3 bases, with 10 bases lying between them. The V gene's germline CDR1 is SNHLY and CDR2 FYNNEI. CDR3 in amino acids: CASSTQVYYGYTF. Written as DNA, the CDR3 is TGTGCCAGCAGTACACAGGTCTACTATGGCTACACCTTC.

The chain recombines TRBV6-1 with TRBJ2-7; no definite D call. Germline V gives CDR1 MNHNS, CDR2 SASEGT. CDR3 size: 13 residues. Trimming pared 8 bases from V and 5 bases from J, leaving 16 bases between. CDR3 nucleotide sequence: TGTGCCAGCCGGTCCCTACCGCCGAACGAGCAGTACTTC. Protein sequence: CASRSLPPNEQYF.

The chain uses TRBV19 and TRBJ1-5; D may be TRBD1 (5 bases). The CDR3 runs to 13 residues. The V gene's germline CDR1 is LNHDA and CDR2 SQIVND (reference sequence). Trimming stripped 7 bases from V and 12 bases from J, with 19 bases between. CDR3 region: CASTLNTGGDQHF. The DNA of the CDR3 is TGTGCCAGTACCCTAAACACTGGAGGGGACCAGCATTTT.

The chain employs TRBV7-2 and TRBJ1-3; D may be TRBD1 (5 bases). V was shortened by 6 bases and J by 0 bases, with 12 bases between the two germline ends. Looked up from germline, CDR1 is SGHTA and CDR2 is FQGNSA. CDR3 length: 15 amino acids. In DNA, the CDR3 is TGTGCCAGCAGTCCACAACAGGTCTCTGGAAACACCATATATTTT. It specifies CASSPQQVSGNTIYF.

J is TRBJ2-7 and V is TRBV25-1; 7 bases fit TRBD1. J gave up 1 base and V 3 bases, and 0 bases lay outside the gene matches. Per germline, CDR1 MGHDK and CDR2 SYGVNS. CDR3 length: 13 residues. The CDR3 reads CASSEGQSYEQYF. The CDR3, as DNA: TGTGCCAGCAGTGAGGGACAGTCCTACGAGCAGTACTTC.

The chain carries TRBV7-2 and TRBJ2-3; tentatively, D is TRBD1 (7 bases). The CDR3 length is 14 residues. Trimming left V 4 bases short and J 6 bases short, with 14 bases between. Germline CDR1 reads SGHTA; CDR2 reads FQGNSA. The CDR3 coding sequence is TGTGCCAGCAGCTACTCGACAGGGAGGGATACGCAGTATTTT. Protein: CASSYSTGRDTQYF.

This chain joins TRBV13 and TRBJ2-6; 9 bases are a match to TRBD1. The CDR3 consists of 19 residues. Germline V gene data show CDR1 as PRHDT and CDR2 as FYEKMQ (reference sequence). V shed 5 bases, J shed 4 bases, and the junction held 15 bases outside the gene matches. The CDR3 sequence is CASSPAELDRGSGANVLTF. CDR3 DNA sequence: TGTGCCAGCAGCCCGGCAGAATTGGACAGGGGATCCGGGGCCAACGTCCTGACTTTC.

This clone was seen just once. CDR3 residues: CASSYGLRANTGELFF. The DNA for the CDR3 is TGTGCCAGCAGTTACGGTCTGCGGGCGAACACCGGGGAGCTGTTTTTT. The gene calls are TRBV6-5 and TRBJ2-2, with D perhaps TRBD2 (5 bases). Trimming cost V 2 bases and J 0 bases, with 10 bases left between them. Per germline, CDR1 MNHEY and CDR2 SVGAGI. The CDR3 spans 16 residues.

The chain uses TRBV4-1 and TRBJ1-4; a weak D match, TRBD1 (6 bases). Germline V gene sequence: CDR1 MGHRA, CDR2 YSYEKL. Trimming pared 3 bases from V and 5 bases from J, leaving 10 bases between. The CDR3 has 14 residues. The DNA for the CDR3 is TGCGCCAGCAGCCAGGGACAATTCAATGAAAAACTGTTTTTT. Encoded protein: CASSQGQFNEKLFF.

The CDR3 sequence: CATSAQGQGDSPLHF. The CDR3 DNA reads TGTGCCACATCGGCGCAGGGACAGGGGGATTCACCCCTCCACTTT. The chain combines TRBV10-3 with TRBJ1-6, with 11 bases that match TRBD1. Germline CDR1 ENHRY, CDR2 SYGVKD. This CDR3 spans 15 amino acids. V trimming: 10 bases; J trimming: 8 bases; junction bases outside the gene matches: 10.

This clone has just a few counts. CDR3 region: CASSPTTGAYGYTF. The CDR3 DNA reads TGTGCCAGCAGCCCCACGACAGGGGCCTATGGCTACACCTTC. The V and J genes are TRBV7-2 and TRBJ1-2, with 8 bases matching TRBD1. The germline V gene encodes CDR1 SGHTA and CDR2 FQGNSA. The CDR3 spans 14 residues. The junction had 6 bases not matched to a gene; V was cut back by 5 bases and J by 4 bases.

The chain couples TRBV5-1 to TRBJ2-5; D may be TRBD2 (5 bases). Trimming stripped 0 bases from V and 5 bases from J, with 14 bases between. The CDR3 spans 15 residues. Germline V gene sequence: CDR1 SGHRS, CDR2 YFSETQ. CDR3 nucleotide sequence: TGCGCCAGCAGCTTGGAAGGGTCCGGGATGGAGACCCAGTACTTC. Protein: CASSLEGSGMETQYF.

This clone was counted only a few times. V usage is TRBV7-2 and J usage is TRBJ2-5; 8 bases match TRBD2. Germline V gives CDR1 SGHTA, CDR2 FQGNSA. The CDR3 spans 15 residues. The ends lost 4 bases at V and 4 bases at J; junction bases unmatched: 8. The CDR3 DNA reads TGTGCCAGCAGCTCCAGCGGGGGCCCGCTAGAGACCCAGTACTTC. Protein: CASSSSGGPLETQYF.

This sequence joins TRBV6-5 and TRBJ2-6; D possibly corresponds to TRBD2 (6 bases). The V gene's germline CDR1 is MNHEY and CDR2 SVGAGI. This CDR3 is 15 amino acids long. Trimming removed 3 bases from V and 1 base from J, with 7 bases in between. CDR3 sequence (DNA): TGTGCCAGCAGTTATGGGGGGTCTGGGGCCAACGTCCTGACTTTC. This encodes CASSYGGSGANVLTF.

V is TRBV19 and J is TRBJ2-3; 8 bases map to TRBD1. The CDR3 has 13 residues. Per germline, CDR1 LNHDA and CDR2 SQIVND (reference sequence). J was trimmed by 9 bases and V by 6 bases; bases with no gene match: 8. The chain's CDR3 is CASSPQGVITQYF. As DNA, the CDR3 is TGTGCCAGTAGCCCACAGGGGGTCATAACGCAGTATTTT.